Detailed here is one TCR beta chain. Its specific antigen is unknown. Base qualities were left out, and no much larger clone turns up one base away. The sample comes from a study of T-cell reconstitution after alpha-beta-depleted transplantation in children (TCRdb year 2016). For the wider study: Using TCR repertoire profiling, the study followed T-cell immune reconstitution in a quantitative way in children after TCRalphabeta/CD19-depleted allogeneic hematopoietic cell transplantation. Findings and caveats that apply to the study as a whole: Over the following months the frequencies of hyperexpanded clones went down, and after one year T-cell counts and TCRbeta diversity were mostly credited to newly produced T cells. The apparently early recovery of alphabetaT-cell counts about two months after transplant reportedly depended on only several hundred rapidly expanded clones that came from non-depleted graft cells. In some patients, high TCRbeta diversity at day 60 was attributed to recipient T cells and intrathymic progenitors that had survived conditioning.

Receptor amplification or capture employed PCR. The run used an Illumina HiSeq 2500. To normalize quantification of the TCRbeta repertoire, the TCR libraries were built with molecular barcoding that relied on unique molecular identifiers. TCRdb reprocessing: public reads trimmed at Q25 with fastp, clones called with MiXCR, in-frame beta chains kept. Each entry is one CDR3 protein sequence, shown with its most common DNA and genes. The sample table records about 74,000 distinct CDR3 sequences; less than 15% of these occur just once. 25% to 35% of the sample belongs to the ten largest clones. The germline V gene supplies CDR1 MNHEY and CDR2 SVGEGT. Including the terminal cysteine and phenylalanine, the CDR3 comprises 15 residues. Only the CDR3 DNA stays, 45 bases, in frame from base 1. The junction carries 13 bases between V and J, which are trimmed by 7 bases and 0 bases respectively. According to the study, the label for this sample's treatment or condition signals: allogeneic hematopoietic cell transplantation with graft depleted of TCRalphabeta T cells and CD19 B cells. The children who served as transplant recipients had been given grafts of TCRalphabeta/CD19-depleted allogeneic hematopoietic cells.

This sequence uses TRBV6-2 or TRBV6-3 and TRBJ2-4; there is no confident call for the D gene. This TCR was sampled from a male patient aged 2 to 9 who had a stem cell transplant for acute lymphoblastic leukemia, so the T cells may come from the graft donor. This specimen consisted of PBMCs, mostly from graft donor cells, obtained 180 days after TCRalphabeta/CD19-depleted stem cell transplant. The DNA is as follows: TGTGCCAGCATGGCAAGGCTGTTAGCCAAAAACATTCAGTACTTC. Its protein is CASMARLLAKNIQYF.